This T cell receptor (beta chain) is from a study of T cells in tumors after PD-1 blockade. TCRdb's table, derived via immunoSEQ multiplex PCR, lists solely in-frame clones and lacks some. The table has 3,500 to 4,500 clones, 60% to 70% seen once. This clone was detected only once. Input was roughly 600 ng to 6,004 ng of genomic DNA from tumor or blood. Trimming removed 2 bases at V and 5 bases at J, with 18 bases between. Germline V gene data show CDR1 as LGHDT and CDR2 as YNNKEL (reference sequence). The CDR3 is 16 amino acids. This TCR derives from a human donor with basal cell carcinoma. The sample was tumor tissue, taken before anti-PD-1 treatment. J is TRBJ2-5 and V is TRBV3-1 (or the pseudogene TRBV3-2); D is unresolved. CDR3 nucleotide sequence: TGTGCCAGCAGCCAATGCAATCCCATTTCTTCTGAGACCCAGTACTTC. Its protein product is CASSQCNPISSETQYF.